This T cell receptor (beta chain) was found in a study of beta chain features in type 1 diabetes (dated by TCRdb to 2016 to 2019). Notes on the research overall: Mean age, gender distribution, total cell number and subset yield did not differ between patients and healthy donors. A total of 107,917,701 sorted cells were examined across all samples, and the number of cells per subset was strongly correlated with RNA yield. The study compared the TCRB repertoires of sorted circulating CD4+ T cell subsets in recently diagnosed type 1 diabetes patients with those in matched healthy donors. Whereas all 30 or so donors provided naive and central memory subsets, regulatory and stem cell-like memory subsets were isolated from just 8 patients and about 8 healthy donors. The study at large found these results: PCR might favor shorter templates, but patient and control samples were amplified and corrected together, so any skew would affect both groups equally. Because small numbers of individuals were included in the HLA sub-analyses, any influence of HLA type on TCRB rearrangement was left unresolved. A moderate but significant shortening of TCRB CDR3 length was observed in type 1 diabetes patients in all four CD4+ subsets. Because cDNA was sequenced instead of genomic DNA, highly expressing activated cells could be over-represented, though the groups showed no difference in activation or CD3 levels. Patients with type 1 diabetes made fewer insertions and deleted more nucleotides at VDJ recombination sites, implying thymic rearrangement abnormalities. The naive, central memory and regulatory TCRB repertoires appeared to resemble one another more closely among patients than among healthy donors.

The trim is 2 bases for V and 9 bases for J, with a gap of 9 bases between the germline ends. CDR1 and CDR2 are drawn from the germline V gene: SGHTA, FQGNSA. The CDR3 sequence holds 12 residues, the cysteine and phenylalanine included. CDR3 DNA is the only sequence kept; it has 36 bases, read in frame from the first base. This clone showed up just a few times. The antigen this receptor binds is unknown. No base quality values were provided; no much bigger clone lies one nucleotide off. The entire amount of isolated RNA was reverse transcribed using the High Capacity cDNA Reverse Transcription Kit, so the sequenced TCRB transcripts were expressed ones. Deep immunoSEQ sequencing was performed on naive, central memory and regulatory T cell samples, with an average of around 3.4 million total reads per sample. Sorted cells were lysed in RLT buffer and RNA was extracted with DNase-treated RNeasy Micro or Mini kits, depending on cell number. To prevent cross-contamination, each cell subset was processed individually, whereas patient and healthy donor samples were processed jointly. The immunoSEQ multiplex PCR was used to amplify TCRB sequences from cDNA, yielding 87-bp fragments that span the CDR3 region. Amplicons were sequenced on the Illumina HiSeq platform. For the original study's pipeline: Synthetic template baselines were used to correct PCR bias computationally, reads within Hamming distance 2 were collapsed together, and singletons that could not be merged were discarded. Reads were aligned against IMGT to assign V, D and J genes, CDR3 length and insertions or deletions at six rearrangement sites. Clonotype counts were normalized to sorted cell number within each subset before computing true diversity and Gini coefficients with the tcR R package. Repertoire sharing was quantified using the overlap coefficient calculated on TCRB nucleotide sequences. As a proxy for the pre-selection repertoire, out-of-frame TCRB sequences from naive cells were analyzed. TCRdb provides this immuneACCESS table in a form limited to in-frame rearrangements. Some clones are lacking; in checked studies, under half of them reflect an unresolved V gene, and why the rest are absent is not known. V and J calls and clone size are as listed in that table; D and trimming were resolved from the DNA. In this sample the table shows some 660,000 clones, around 15% of which occur a single time. Of the sample, roughly 0.04% is held by the ten largest clones.

Each donor gave one peripheral blood draw, averaging approximately 110 mL, which was collected into heparinised tubes. Using a panel that included CD45RO, CCR7, CD25, CD127, CD95 and CD27, naive, central memory, regulatory and stem cell-like memory CD4+ T cells were sorted on a BD FACSAria II. Every sorted population had a purity above 95%. Right away, PBMCs were isolated by Lymphoprep density gradient centrifugation and were stained directly, with no culture step. Samples were stained and sorted in pairs, with one healthy donor and one patient per experiment, so that batch effects were minimized. The rearranged segments are TRBV7-2 and TRBJ2-3; no D gene is confidently identified. The receptor comes from a man in his late teens or twenties with type 1 diabetes. Material: naive CD4+ T cells from blood. The sample's cell subset or site label, decoded: true naive CD4+ T cells. The CDR3 in this case is CASSLSVGTQYF. Here is the DNA: TGTGCCAGCAGCTTATCGGTGGGAACGCAGTATTTT.